This T cell receptor (beta chain) appears in the sequencing data of a study of long-term antiretroviral therapy in people with HIV. Version v3.0 of the immunoSEQ assay ran at survey level. The repertoire was sequenced with immunoSEQ multiplex PCR; TCRdb's copy has only in-frame clones and lacks some. Found here are 11,000 to 15,000 clones, 75% to 85% of them singletons; the top ten hold about an eighth. Every participant with HIV received treatment in the United States. CDR3 size: 14 residues. Germline-derived CDR1 and CDR2 are SGHVS and FQNEAQ. V lost 6 bases, J lost 8 bases, and 19 bases lay in between.

The source was unsorted PBMCs, collected 3.2 years before starting antiretroviral therapy. The chain employs TRBV7-8 and TRBJ1-2, with TRBD1 as a possible D gene (6 bases). This TCR derives from a man aged 40-50 years with HIV. CDR3 sequence reads: CASRSDREGGGYTF. Written as DNA, the CDR3 is TGTGCCAGCAGATCAGACCGGGAAGGGGGGGGCTACACCTTC.